This TCR beta chain emerged from a study of early T cells in non-severe SARS-CoV-2 infection. In TCRdb, the 5' RACE reads were re-called with MiXCR into one record per CDR3 protein. The data contain 50,000 to 55,000 distinct CDR3 sequences, about 9.1% of them seen just once; the ten biggest clones take up approximately 4%. There are many counts of this clonotype. Germline loops: CDR1 SGHRS, CDR2 YFSETQ. The V and J ends lost 3 bases and 7 bases, in that order; junction bases with no gene match: 5. There are 14 residues in the CDR3. The TCR sequence derives from an adult who was a healthcare worker with PCR-confirmed SARS-CoV-2 infection or an uninfected control (not recorded which). This chain uses TRBV5-1 with TRBJ2-2, with 8 bases identical to TRBD1. The sequenced sample was whole blood. CDR3 residues: CASSSQGAGGELFF. CDR3 nucleotide sequence: TGCGCCAGCAGCTCCCAGGGGGCCGGCGGGGAGCTGTTTTTT.